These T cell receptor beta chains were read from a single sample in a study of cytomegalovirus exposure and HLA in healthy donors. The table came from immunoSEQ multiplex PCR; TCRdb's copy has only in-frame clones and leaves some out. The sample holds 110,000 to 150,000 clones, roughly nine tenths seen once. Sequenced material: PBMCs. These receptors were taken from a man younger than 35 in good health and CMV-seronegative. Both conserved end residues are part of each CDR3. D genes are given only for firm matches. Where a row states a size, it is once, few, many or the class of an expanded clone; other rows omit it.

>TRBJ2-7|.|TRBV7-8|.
TGTGCCAGCAGCTTAGTCCCCCAATCTAGAGGGCAGTACTTC
CASSLVPQSRGQYF
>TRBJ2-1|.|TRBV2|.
TGTGCCAGCTCGGGCAATGAGCAGTTCTTC
CASSGNEQFF
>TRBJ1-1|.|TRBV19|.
TGTGCCAGTAGTAGTCAGGTGAACACTGAAGCTTTCTTT
CASSSQVNTEAFF
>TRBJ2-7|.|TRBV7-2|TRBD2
TGTGCCAGCAGCTTAGAAAGCGGGAACTCCTACGAGCAGTACTTC
CASSLESGNSYEQYF
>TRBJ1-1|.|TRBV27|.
TGTGCCAGCAGTTTCCGCGAGAACACTGAAGCTTTCTTT
CASSFRENTEAFF
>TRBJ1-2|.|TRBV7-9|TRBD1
TGTGCCAGCAGCCCCGGGACAGGGCCCTGGGGCTACACCTTC
CASSPGTGPWGYTF
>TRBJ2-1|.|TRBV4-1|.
TGCGCCAGCAGCCATGAACTAGCTGTTGAGCAGTTCTTC
CASSHELAVEQFF
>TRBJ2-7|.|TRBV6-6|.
TGTGCCAGCAGTCCCTCCGGGGACGAGCAGTACTTC
CASSPSGDEQYF
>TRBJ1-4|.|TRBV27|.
TGTGCCAGCAGTTTATCTTGGGGCAGGGGCGGAAAACTGTTTTTT
CASSLSWGRGGKLFF
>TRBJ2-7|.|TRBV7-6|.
TGTGCCAGCAGCTTACAGGGATGGGGCTCCTACGAGCAGTACTTC
CASSLQGWGSYEQYF
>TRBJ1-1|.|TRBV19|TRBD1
TGTGCCAGTAGACCCGACAGGGGGCGAGCGGCAAACACTGAAGCTTTCTTT
CASRPDRGRAANTEAFF
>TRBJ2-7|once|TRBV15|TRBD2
TGTGCCACCAGCAGAGATTGGACTAGCGGCTTCTACGAGCAGTACTTC
CATSRDWTSGFYEQYF
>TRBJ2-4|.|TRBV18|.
TGTGCCAGCTCACCGGGTGGCCAGGACATTCAGTACTTC
CASSPGGQDIQYF
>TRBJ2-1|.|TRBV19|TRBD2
TGTGCCAGTAGCGGGAGGGCCGACTCCTACAATGAGCAGTTCTTC
CASSGRADSYNEQFF
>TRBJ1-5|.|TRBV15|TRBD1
TGTGCCACCAGCAGGGACAGGGGGCCCGTTCAGCCCCAGCATTTT
CATSRDRGPVQPQHF
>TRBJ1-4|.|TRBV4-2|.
TGTGCCAGCAGCCAAGATTACGGGGGTAATGAAAAACTGTTTTTT
CASSQDYGGNEKLFF
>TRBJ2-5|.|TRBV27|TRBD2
TGTGCCAGCAGCCCGGGTTCGGGAGGGATGATGGAGACCCAGTACTTC
CASSPGSGGMMETQYF
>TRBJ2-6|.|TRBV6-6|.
TGTGCCAGCAGTTACTCTAACAGCGGGGCCAACGTCCTGACTTTC
CASSYSNSGANVLTF
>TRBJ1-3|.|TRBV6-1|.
TGTGCCAGCAGTGAAGCGCTGGGGCAGTCAGGGGACACCATATATTTT
CASSEALGQSGDTIYF
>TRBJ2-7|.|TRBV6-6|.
TGTGCCAGCAAAACTGATACCTACGAGCAGTACTTC
CASKTDTYEQYF
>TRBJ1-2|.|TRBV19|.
TGTGCCAGTAGTCCCCTCGCTGGGGGCCCGTATGGCTACACCTTC
CASSPLAGGPYGYTF
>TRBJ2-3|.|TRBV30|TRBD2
TGTGCCTGGAGTATTGGGACTAGCGGACGCACAGATACGCAGTATTTT
CAWSIGTSGRTDTQYF
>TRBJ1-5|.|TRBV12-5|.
TGTGCTAGTGGTTTGGGGTCGGTTAGCTTCAATCAGCCCCAGCATTTT
CASGLGSVSFNQPQHF
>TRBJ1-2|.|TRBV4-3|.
TGCGCCAGCAGCCAAGACAACAGCATCGGCTACACCTTC
CASSQDNSIGYTF
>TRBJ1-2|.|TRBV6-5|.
TGTGCCAGCAGACAGGGTAGCTATGGCTACACCTTC
CASRQGSYGYTF
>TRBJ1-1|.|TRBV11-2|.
TGTGCCAGCAGTCAGAACACTGAAGCTTTCTTT
CASSQNTEAFF
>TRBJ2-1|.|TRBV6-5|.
TGTGCCAGCAGTTACTCTAGAGACTCCTACAATGAGCAGTTCTTC
CASSYSRDSYNEQFF
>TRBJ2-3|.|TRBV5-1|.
TGCGCCAGCAGCGGGACAACGTCAGGCACAGATACGCAGTATTTT
CASSGTTSGTDTQYF
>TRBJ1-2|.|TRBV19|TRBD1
TGTGCCAGTAGTCCGGGACAGGGGGCGCGAACCTATGGCTACACCTTC
CASSPGQGARTYGYTF
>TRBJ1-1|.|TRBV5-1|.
TGCGCCAGCAGCTTAGGGGAGGCTCGGGAAGCTTTCTTT
CASSLGEAREAFF
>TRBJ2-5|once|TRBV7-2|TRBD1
TGTGCCAGCAGCTCCGTCGAAGGGAGACAGGGGTCGGGGGAGACCCAGTACTTC
CASSSVEGRQGSGETQYF
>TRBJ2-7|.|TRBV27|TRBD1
TGTGCCAGCAGTTTAGCGGACAGGGTTAACGAGCAGTACTTC
CASSLADRVNEQYF
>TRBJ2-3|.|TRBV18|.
TGTGCCAGCTCAACAACCACAGATACGCAGTATTTT
CASSTTTDTQYF
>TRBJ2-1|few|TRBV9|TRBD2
TGTGCCAGCAGCGGCGGGGCGGGGGGCGACTACAATGAGCAGTTCTTC
CASSGGAGGDYNEQFF
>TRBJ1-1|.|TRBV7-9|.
TGTGCCAGCAGCTCACCCGGTTTCGGTCAAACAGCGGGAGCTTTCTTT
CASSSPGFGQTAGAFF
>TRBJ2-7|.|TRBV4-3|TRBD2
TGCGCCAGCAGCCAAGGACTAGCGGGGCCCTACGAGCAGTACTTC
CASSQGLAGPYEQYF
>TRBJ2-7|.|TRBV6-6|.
TGTGCCAGCAGTTATGGCTCCGGGGGCGAGCAGTACTTC
CASSYGSGGEQYF
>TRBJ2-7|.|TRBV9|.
TGTGCCAGCAGCCCCAGCCAGAGGAACTACGAGCAGTACTTC
CASSPSQRNYEQYF
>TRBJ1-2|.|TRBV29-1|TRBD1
TGCAGCGTTCTAGGCAGGGGGACTAACTATGGCTACACCTTC
CSVLGRGTNYGYTF
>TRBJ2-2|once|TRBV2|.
TGTGCCAGCATAGACTTCGCGAACACCGGGGAGCTGTTTTTT
CASIDFANTGELFF
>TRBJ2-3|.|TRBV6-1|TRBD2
TGTGCCAGCAGTGAGCGGTTGACTAGCGGGAGCCGGGATACGCAGTATTTT
CASSERLTSGSRDTQYF
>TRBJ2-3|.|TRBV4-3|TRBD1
TGCGCCAGCAGCCAATCCACAGGGGGCACAGATACGCAGTATTTT
CASSQSTGGTDTQYF
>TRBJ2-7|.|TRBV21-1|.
TGTGCCAGCAGCAAAGCACTTTACAGCGAGCAGTACTTC
CASSKALYSEQYF
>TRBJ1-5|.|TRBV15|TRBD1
TGTGCCACCAGCCGAGACAGGGGGAGGCAGCCCCAGCATTTT
CATSRDRGRQPQHF
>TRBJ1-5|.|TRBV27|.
TGTGCCAGCAAGGGGGGAGCGGGAGAGCCCCAGCATTTT
CASKGGAGEPQHF
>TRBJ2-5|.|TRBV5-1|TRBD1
TGCGCCAGCAGAAACGGACAGGGGACGGAGACCCAGTACTTC
CASRNGQGTETQYF